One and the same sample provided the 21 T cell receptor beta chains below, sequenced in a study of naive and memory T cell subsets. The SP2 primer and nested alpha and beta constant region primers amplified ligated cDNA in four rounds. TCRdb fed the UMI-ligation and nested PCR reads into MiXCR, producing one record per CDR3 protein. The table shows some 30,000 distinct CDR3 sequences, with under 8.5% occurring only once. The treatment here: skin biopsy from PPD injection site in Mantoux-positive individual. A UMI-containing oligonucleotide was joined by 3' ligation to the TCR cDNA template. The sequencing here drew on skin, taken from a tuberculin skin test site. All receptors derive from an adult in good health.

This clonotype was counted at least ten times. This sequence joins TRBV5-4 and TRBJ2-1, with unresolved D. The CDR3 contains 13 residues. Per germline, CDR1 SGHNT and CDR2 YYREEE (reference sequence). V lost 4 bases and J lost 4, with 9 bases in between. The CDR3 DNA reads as TGTGCCAGCAGCCTAAGGGCATACAATGAGCAGTTCTTC. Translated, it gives CASSLRAYNEQFF.

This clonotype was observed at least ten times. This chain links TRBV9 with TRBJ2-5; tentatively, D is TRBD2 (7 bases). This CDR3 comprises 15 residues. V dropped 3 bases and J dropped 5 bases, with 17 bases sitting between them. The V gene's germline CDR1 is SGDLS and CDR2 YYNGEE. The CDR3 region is CASSARGGPLETQYF. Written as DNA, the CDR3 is TGTGCCAGCAGCGCGAGGGGGGGGCCCCTGGAGACCCAGTACTTC.

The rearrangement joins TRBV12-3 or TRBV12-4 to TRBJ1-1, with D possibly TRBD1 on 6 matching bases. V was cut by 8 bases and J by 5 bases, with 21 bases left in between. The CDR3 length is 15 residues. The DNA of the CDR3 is TGTGCCAGCCAGTTTAGGGAGGGGGTAGTGACTGAAGCTTTCTTT. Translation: CASQFREGVVTEAFF.

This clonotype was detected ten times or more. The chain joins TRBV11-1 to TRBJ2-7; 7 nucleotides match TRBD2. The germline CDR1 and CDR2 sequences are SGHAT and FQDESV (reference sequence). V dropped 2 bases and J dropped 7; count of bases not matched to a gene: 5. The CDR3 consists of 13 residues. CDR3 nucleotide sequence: TGTGCCAGCAGCTTACGACTAGCAGGGGAGCAGTACTTC. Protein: CASSLRLAGEQYF.

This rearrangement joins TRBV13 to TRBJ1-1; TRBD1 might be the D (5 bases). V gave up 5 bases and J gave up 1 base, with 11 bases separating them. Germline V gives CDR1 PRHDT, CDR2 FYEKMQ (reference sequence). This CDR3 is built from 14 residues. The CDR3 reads CASSGGAANTEAFF. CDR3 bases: TGTGCCAGCAGCGGAGGGGCCGCGAACACTGAAGCTTTCTTT.

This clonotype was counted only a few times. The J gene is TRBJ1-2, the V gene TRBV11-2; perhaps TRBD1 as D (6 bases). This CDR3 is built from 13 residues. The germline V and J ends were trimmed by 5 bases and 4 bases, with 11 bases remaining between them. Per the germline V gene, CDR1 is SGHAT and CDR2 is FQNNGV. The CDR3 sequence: CASSVTGSYGYTF. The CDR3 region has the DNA TGTGCCAGCAGCGTTACAGGGAGCTATGGCTACACCTTC.

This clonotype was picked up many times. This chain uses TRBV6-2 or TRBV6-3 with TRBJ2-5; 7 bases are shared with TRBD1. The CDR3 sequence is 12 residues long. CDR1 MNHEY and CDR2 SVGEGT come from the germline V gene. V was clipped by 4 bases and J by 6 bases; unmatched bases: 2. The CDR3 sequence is CASSSDRKTQYF. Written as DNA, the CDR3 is TGTGCCAGCAGTTCGGACAGGAAGACCCAGTACTTC.

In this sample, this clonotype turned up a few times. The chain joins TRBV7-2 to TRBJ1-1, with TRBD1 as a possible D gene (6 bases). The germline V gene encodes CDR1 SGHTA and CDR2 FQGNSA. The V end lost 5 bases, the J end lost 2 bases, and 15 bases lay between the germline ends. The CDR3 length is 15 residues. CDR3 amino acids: CASSPAGRGNTEAFF. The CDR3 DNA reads TGTGCCAGCAGCCCAGCCGGCAGGGGCAACACTGAAGCTTTCTTT.

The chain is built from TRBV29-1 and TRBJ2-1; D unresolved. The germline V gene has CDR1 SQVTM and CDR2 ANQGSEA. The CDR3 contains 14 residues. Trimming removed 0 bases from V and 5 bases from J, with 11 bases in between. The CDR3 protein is CSVEEWSLNNEQFF. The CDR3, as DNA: TGCAGCGTTGAAGAATGGTCCTTAAACAATGAGCAGTTCTTC.

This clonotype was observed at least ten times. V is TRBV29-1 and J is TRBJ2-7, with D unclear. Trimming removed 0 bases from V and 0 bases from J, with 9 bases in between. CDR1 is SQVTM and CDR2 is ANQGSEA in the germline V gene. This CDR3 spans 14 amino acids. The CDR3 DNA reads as TGCAGCGTTGAAGACCAGACAAGCTCCTACGAGCAGTACTTC. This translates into CSVEDQTSSYEQYF.

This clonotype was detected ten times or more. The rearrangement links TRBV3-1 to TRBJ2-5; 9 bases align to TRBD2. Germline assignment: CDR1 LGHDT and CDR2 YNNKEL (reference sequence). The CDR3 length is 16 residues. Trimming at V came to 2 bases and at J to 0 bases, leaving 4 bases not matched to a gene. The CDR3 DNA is TGTGCCAGCAGCCAACAGCAGCGGGGGGACCAAGAGACCCAGTACTTC. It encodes CASSQQQRGDQETQYF.

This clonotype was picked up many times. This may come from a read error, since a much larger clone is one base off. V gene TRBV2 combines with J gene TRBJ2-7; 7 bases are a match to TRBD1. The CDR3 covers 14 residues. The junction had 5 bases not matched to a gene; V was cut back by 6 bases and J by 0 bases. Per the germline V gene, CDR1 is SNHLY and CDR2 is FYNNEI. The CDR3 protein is CASRQQGPSYEQYF. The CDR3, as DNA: TGTGCCAGCAGGCAACAGGGGCCCTCCTACGAGCAGTACTTC.

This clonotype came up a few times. CDR3 residues: CASSSSRRGDTDTQYF. In DNA, the CDR3 is TGTGCCAGCAGCTCCAGCCGGCGGGGTGACACAGATACGCAGTATTTT. This chain uses TRBV7-9 with TRBJ2-3; D possibly corresponds to TRBD2 (6 bases). Germline assignment: CDR1 SEHNR and CDR2 FQNEAQ (reference sequence). With 4 bases removed from V and 2 bases from J, the gap between germline ends came to 16 bases. The CDR3 covers 16 residues. Complete variable domain (other parts from reference TRBV7-9 and TRBJ2-3): DTGVSQNPRHKITKRGQNVTFRCDPISEHNRLYWYRQTLGQGPEFLTYFQNEAQLEKSRLLSDRFSAERPKGSFSTLEIQRTEQGDSAMYLCASSSSRRGDTDTQYFGPGTRLTVL.

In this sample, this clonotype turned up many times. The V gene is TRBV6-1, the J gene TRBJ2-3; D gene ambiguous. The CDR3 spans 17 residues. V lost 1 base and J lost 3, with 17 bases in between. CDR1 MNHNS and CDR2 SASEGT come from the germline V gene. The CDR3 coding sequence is TGTGCCAGCAGTGAAGAGGTGATGGGAAGATGGACAGATACGCAGTATTTT. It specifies CASSEEVMGRWTDTQYF.

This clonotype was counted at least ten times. The CDR3 loop is CASSRLPGQSYNEQFF. CDR3 sequence (DNA): TGTGCCAGCTCACGACTGCCGGGGCAGTCCTACAATGAGCAGTTCTTC. The rearrangement joins TRBV18 to TRBJ2-1; D could derive from TRBD1 or TRBD2 (5 bases each). Germline loops: CDR1 KGHSH, CDR2 LQKENI. Trimming stripped 4 bases from V and 1 base from J, with 14 bases between. This CDR3 is built from 16 residues.

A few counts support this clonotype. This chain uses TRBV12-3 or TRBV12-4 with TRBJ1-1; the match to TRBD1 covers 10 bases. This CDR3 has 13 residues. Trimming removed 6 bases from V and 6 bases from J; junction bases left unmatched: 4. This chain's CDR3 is CASRTGGFSEAFF. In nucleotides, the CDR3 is TGTGCCAGCAGGACAGGGGGCTTCTCTGAAGCTTTCTTT.

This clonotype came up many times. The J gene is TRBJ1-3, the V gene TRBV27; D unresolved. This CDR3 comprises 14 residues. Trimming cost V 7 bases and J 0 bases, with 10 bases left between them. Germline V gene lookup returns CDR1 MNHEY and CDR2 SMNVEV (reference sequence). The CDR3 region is CASKEGLSGNTIYF. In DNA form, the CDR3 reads TGTGCCAGCAAAGAAGGGCTCTCTGGAAACACCATATATTTT.

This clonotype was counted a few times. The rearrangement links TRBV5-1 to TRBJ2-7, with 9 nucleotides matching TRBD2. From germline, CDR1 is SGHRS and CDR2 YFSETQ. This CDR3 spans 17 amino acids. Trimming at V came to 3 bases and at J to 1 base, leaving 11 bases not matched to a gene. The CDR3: CASSWTGTSTISYEQYF. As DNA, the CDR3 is TGCGCCAGCAGCTGGACCGGGACTAGCACTATTTCCTACGAGCAGTACTTC.

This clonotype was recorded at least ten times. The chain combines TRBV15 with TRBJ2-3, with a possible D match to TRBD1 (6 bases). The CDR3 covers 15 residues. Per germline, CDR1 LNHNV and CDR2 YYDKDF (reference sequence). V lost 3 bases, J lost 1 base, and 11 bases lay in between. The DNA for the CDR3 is TGTGCCACCAGCAGGACAGGTGAGGGCACAGATACGCAGTATTTT. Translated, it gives CATSRTGEGTDTQYF.

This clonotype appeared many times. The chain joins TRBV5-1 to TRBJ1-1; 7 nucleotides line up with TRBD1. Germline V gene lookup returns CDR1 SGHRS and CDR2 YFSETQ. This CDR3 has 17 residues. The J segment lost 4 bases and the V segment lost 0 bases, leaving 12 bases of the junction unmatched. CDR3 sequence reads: CASSLATGDPFSTEAFF. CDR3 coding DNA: TGCGCCAGCAGCTTGGCCACAGGGGACCCTTTTAGCACTGAAGCTTTCTTT.

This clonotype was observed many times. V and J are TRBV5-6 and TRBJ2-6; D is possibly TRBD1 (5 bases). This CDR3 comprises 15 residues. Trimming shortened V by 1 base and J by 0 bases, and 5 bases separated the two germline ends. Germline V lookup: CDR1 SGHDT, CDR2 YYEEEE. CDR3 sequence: CASSLQGSGANVLTF. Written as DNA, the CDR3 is TGTGCCAGCAGCTTGCAGGGCTCTGGGGCCAACGTCCTGACTTTC.